This T cell receptor (beta chain) comes out of a study of CD8 T cells in ankylosing spondylitis. Trimming took 0 bases from V and 8 from J, leaving 14 bases between them. CDR3 length: 15 amino acids. The germline gives CDR1 ENHRY, CDR2 SYGVKD. TCRdb fed the 5' RACE reads into MiXCR, producing one record per CDR3 protein. Of around 230,000 distinct CDR3 sequences listed, 8% to 9.5% are singletons. This clonotype was seen ten or more times. Sequenced material: blood, either unsorted or a sorted T cell fraction (not recorded which). The origin of this receptor is a male donor with ankylosing spondylitis or in good health (not recorded which). The genes are TRBV10-3 and TRBJ2-1, with a weak D call TRBD1 (6 bases). The CDR3, as DNA: TGTGCCATCAGTGAGTCGTCAGGGGCAGGGTATGAGCAGTTCTTC. It is translated as CAISESSGAGYEQFF.